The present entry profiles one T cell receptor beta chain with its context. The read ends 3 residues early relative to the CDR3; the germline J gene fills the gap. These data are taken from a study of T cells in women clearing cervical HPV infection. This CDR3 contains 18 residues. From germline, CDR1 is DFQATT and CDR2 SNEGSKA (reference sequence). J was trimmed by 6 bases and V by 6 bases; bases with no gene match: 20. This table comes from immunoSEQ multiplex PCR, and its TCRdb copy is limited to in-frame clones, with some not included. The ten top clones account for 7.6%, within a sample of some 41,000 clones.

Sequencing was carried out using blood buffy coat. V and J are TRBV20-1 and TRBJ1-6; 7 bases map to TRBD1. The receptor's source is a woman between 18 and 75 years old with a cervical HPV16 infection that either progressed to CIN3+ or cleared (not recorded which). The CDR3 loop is CSALGRGLTNSANSPLHF. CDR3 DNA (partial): TGCAGTGCCCTAGGTAGGGGGCTAACTAACTCCGCTAATTCACCC.